This TCR beta chain was sequenced in a study of blood T cells in healthy people across ages (dated by TCRdb to 2014 to 2015). For context, the study as a whole: In model experiments, roughly one uniquely barcoded TCR beta cDNA molecule per two T cells was captured by template switching. To avoid experimental bias, donors of different ages were spread randomly across the sequencing lanes. Using deep sequencing normalized with unique cDNA molecular identifiers, the study measured how TCR beta repertoire diversity changes with age. Two additional independent replicas of 1 million unique cDNA reads from the same blood draw were analyzed for two donors (one aged 18 to 30 and one aged 80 or older). The donors were divided into four age groups: young (average approximately 15 years), middle-aged (almost 40), aged (roughly 66) and long-lived (more than 75).

On this clonotype itself: This clone's antigen is unknown. The input lacks base qualities; no much larger clone sits a single base away.

V gives up 7 bases and J gives up 2 bases, and the segment between their germline ends measures 11 bases. Sequences MNHEY (CDR1) and SMNVEV (CDR2) are obtained from the germline V gene (reference sequence). The cysteine opens and the phenylalanine closes a CDR3 of 13 amino acids. Only CDR3 DNA remains: 39 bases, in frame from the first base. Systemically healthy Caucasian individuals from Russia, 35 to 50 in total and aged about 6 to 95 years, were included as donors. Roughly 11 milliliters of peripheral blood were drawn from each donor into EDTA-treated Vacutainer tubes. Ficoll-Paque density-gradient centrifugation was used to isolate PBMCs, with at least 7 million obtained per sample. Trizol reagent was used to extract total RNA from the PBMCs, yielding at least 6 micrograms per sample. The percentages of naive CD45RAhigh/CD27high T cells were determined by flow cytometry on a PBMC aliquot from every donor.

The full study reports these points: There was a strong correlation between observed TCR beta diversity and the percentage of naive T cells measured by flow cytometry. As age increased, observed TCR beta diversity per million T cells dropped in a roughly linear way, and a significant reduction was already evident by age approximately 40. Bulk unsorted PBMC profiling prevented conclusive comparison of naive and antigen-experienced compartments. Estimates of total diversity from one million sequenced T cells were regarded as lower bounds and underestimates. Donor CMV infection status was unknown, potentially confounding age-related changes in expanded clonotypes. Compared with the aged group, the long-lived group had more naive CD4+ T cells, fewer expanded clones and increased TCR diversity, a pattern suggesting age selection.

Receptor amplification or capture employed 5' RACE. A second PCR of about 7 to 12 cycles was run with a J-beta primer mix and a sample-barcoded 5' primer. Each TCR beta cDNA molecule received a unique molecular identifier from a template-switch 5' adaptor carrying 12 random nucleotides. Each sample yielded at least 3 million CDR3-containing paired-end reads. First-strand cDNA was synthesized from all RNA with the Mint cDNA synthesis kit, primed by a TRBC-specific oligonucleotide. All cDNA was treated with uracil-DNA glycosylase and then went through a first 18-cycle PCR with the universal primers M1SS and BC2_uni_R. In the authors' own workflow: Normalization of each sample was performed by random selection of 1 million high-quality reads, each carrying a distinct molecular identifier. Instead of being binned into consensus sequences, reads that shared molecular identifiers were thrown out. MiTCR, with a Q25 quality threshold and the strictest error-elimination algorithm, was used for CDR3 identification, clonotype clustering and error correction. A nonparametric unseen species model with Euler transformation was used to estimate lower-bound total TCR beta diversity. The public reads were reanalyzed by TCRdb: fastp trimming at Q25, MiXCR alignment, in-frame beta chains only. Rows are combined by CDR3 protein, so each entry shows the most common genes and DNA. For this entry, the V and J calls and clone size follow TCRdb and not the study's own pipeline. The sample table records approximately 2,000,000 distinct CDR3 sequences; roughly two fifths of these occur just once. The ten most abundant clones make up 23% of the sample.

This sequence originates from a human donor in good health. The sample was blood. The rearranged chain carries TRBV27 and TRBJ1-2; the D gene cannot be resolved reliably. The sequenced DNA: TGTGCCAGCAAAGAAGGAGTCAACTATGGCTACACCTTC. Its protein product is CASKEGVNYGYTF.